This T cell receptor (beta chain) was retrieved from a study of chemoradiotherapy in HPV16-positive cancers. Study-wide context: Candidate HPV-specific clones and shared TCR motifs came from two HPV16-positive patients.

Only in-frame clones appear in the TCRdb table, and some are missing; sequencing was by immunoSEQ multiplex PCR. This table holds about 8,100 clones, roughly 70% found once. The CDR3 consists of 12 residues. Trimming took 6 bases from V and 11 from J; bases not matched to a gene: 9. The germline V gene encodes CDR1 MNHNY and CDR2 SVGAGI (reference sequence). This sequence was found in a human donor with HPV-associated anogenital cancer. This chain links TRBV6-6 with TRBJ1-1; 7 bases are shared with TRBD1. This sample was gathered from a patient who underwent chemoradiotherapy. CDR3 residues: CASSPTGFGAFF. In DNA, the CDR3 is TGTGCCAGCAGCCCGACAGGGTTTGGTGCTTTCTTT.